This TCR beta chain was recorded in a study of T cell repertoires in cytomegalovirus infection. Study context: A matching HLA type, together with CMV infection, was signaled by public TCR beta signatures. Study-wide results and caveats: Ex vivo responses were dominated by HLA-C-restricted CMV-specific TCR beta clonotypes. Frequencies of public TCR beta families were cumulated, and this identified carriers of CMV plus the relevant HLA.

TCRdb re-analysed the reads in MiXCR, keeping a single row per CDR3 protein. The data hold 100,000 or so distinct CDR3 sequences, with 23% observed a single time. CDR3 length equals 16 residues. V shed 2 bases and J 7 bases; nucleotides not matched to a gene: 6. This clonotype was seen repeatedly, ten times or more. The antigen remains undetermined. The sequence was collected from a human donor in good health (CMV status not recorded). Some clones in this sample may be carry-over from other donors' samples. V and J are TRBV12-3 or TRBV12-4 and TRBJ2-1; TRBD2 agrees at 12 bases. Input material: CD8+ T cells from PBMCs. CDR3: CASSLPSGGVSNEQFF. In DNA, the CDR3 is TGTGCCAGCAGTTTACCTAGCGGGGGGGTTTCAAATGAGCAGTTCTTC.